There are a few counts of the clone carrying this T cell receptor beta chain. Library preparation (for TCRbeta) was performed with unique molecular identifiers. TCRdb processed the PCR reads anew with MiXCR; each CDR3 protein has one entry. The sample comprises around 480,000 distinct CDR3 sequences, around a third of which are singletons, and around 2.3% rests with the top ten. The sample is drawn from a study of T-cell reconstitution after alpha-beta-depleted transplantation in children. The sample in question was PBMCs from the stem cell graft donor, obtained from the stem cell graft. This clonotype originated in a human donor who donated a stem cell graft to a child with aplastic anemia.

DNA for the CDR3: TGTGCCAGCAGCCCCGAGCCCTACTACAATGAGCAGTTCTTC. It yields the protein CASSPEPYYNEQFF. The chain joins TRBV7-9 to TRBJ2-1; unclear D gene. Trimming stripped 5 bases from V and 3 bases from J, with 11 bases between. Germline V gene data show CDR1 as SEHNR and CDR2 as FQNEAQ (reference sequence). The CDR3 is made up of 14 amino acids. Using reference TRBV7-9 and TRBJ2-1 for the parts outside the CDR3, the full variable domain is DTGVSQNPRHKITKRGQNVTFRCDPISEHNRLYWYRQTLGQGPEFLTYFQNEAQLEKSRLLSDRFSAERPKGSFSTLEIQRTEQGDSAMYLCASSPEPYYNEQFFGPGTRLTVL.